The following is a T cell receptor (beta chain) sequence with its context. The antigen is unknown. J lost 0 bases, V lost 6 bases, and 17 bases had no gene match. This CDR3 contains 19 residues. The germline V gene has CDR1 SNHLY and CDR2 FYNNEI. The entry originates in a study of T cell responses to AZD1222 COVID-19 vaccine. Points from the study as a whole: Females made up more of the donors, who were largely white British, and clonal diversity may have come out too low. Repertoire collection took place solely once the T cell response had peaked. Nearly half of unique spike-specific TCRs reportedly avoided B.1.351 and B.1.1.7 mutated regions. The number of AZD1222 recipients seropositive at baseline was only six.

TCRdb's copy holds only in-frame clones and misses some; the assay was immunoSEQ multiplex PCR. The sample carries around 200,000 clones, roughly 92% recorded once. The sequenced sample was peripheral blood, obtained 28 days after the second AZD1222 dose. This receptor was taken from an adult who received the AZD1222 COVID-19 vaccine. The chain joins TRBV2 to TRBJ2-3, with 8 bases lining up with TRBD2. CDR3 sequence: CASRPGRAGATRSTDTQYF. The CDR3 DNA is TGTGCCAGCAGGCCCGGTCGAGCGGGGGCCACCCGTAGCACAGATACGCAGTATTTT. Combining the CDR3 with reference TRBV2 and TRBJ2-3 gives the whole variable domain EPEVTQTPSHQVTQMGQEVILRCVPISNHLYFYWYRQILGQKVEFLVSFYNNEISEKSEIFDDQFSVERPDGSNFTLKIRSTKLEDSAMYFCASRPGRAGATRSTDTQYFGPGTRLTVL.